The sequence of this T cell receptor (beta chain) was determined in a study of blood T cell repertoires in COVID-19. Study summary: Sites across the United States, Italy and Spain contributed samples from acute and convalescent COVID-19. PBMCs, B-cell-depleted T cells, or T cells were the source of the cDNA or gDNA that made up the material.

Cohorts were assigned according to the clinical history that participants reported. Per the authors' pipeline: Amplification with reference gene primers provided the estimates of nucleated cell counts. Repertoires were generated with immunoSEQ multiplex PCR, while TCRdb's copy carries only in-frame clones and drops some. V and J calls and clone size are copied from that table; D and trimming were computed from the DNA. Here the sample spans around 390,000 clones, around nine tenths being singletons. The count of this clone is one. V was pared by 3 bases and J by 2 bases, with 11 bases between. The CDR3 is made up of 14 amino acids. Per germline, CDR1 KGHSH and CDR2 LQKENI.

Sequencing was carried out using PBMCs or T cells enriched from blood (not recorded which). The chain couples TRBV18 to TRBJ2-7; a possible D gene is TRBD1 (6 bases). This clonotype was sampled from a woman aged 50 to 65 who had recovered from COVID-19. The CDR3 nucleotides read TGTGCCAGCTCACCCGACAGGCAGACCTACGAGCAGTACTTC. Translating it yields CASSPDRQTYEQYF.